This T cell receptor (beta chain) was recovered during a study of preoperative IRX-2 immunotherapy in early breast cancer. As to treatment: preoperative locoregional IRX-2 cytokine immunotherapy. This phase Ib study tested locoregional IRX-2 cytokine immunotherapy given before surgery. Using immunoSEQ multiplex PCR, the repertoire was profiled, and TCRdb retains in-frame clones only, with some absent. Found here are over 55,000 clones, approximately 94% of them singletons; the top ten hold 1.5% to 2%. The TCR originated in a human donor with breast cancer. This sample was obtained from a patient treated with IRX-2 immunotherapy.

CDR3 sequence reads: CAAVGVCGTDTQYF. The CDR3 coding sequence is TGTGCAGCAGTGGGGGTGTGCGGCACAGATACGCAGTATTTT. The chain has TRBV11-3 and TRBJ2-3, with D perhaps assigned TRBD1 or TRBD2 (5 bases each). Germline assignment: CDR1 SGHNT and CDR2 YENEEA. This CDR3 comprises 14 residues.